Included here is one TCR beta chain sequence, with context. This entry comes from a study of CD8 T cells in Susac syndrome. RNA totalling roughly 0.5 to 1 ug underwent reverse transcription with random hexamers. TCRdb called the immunoSEQ multiplex PCR reads again in MiXCR, with one record for every CDR3 protein. The profile shows about 440,000 distinct CDR3 sequences, around 85% of them singletons. The authors negatively isolated CD8+ and CD4+ T cells and FACS-enriched TEMRA cells. CDR3 length: 15 residues. Trimming removed 8 bases from V and 2 bases from J, with 16 bases in between. Germline V gives CDR1 KGHSH, CDR2 LQKENI.

The sample taken for sequencing was CD8+ T cells from PBMCs. This TCR was sampled from a human donor with multiple sclerosis. V usage is TRBV18 and J usage is TRBJ2-1, with D possibly called TRBD1 or TRBD2 (5 bases each). Here the CDR3 reads CASPPDPGPYNEQFF. Written as DNA, the CDR3 is TGTGCCAGCCCGCCCGACCCGGGGCCCTACAATGAGCAGTTCTTC.